The rows below give T cell receptor beta chains drawn from one sample of a study of blood T cell repertoires in COVID-19. Profiled with immunoSEQ multiplex PCR; TCRdb holds only in-frame clones, not every one. Here the sample spans around 400,000 clones, roughly four fifths being singletons. What was sequenced was PBMCs or T cells enriched from blood (not recorded which). The receptors come from a woman between 50 and 59 years old who had recovered from COVID-19. The conserved cysteine and the conserved F or W are not part of the CDR3 here. Clone size is shown for a subset of rows, as once, few, many or a class of expanded clone.

clone_size j_call v_call cdr3_aa
NA TRBJ1-4 TRBV9 ASSAFDSANEKLF
NA TRBJ1-2 TRBV6-5 ASSYSTGTGVSGYT
NA TRBJ2-4 TRBV20-1 SAIHRDIQY
NA TRBJ1-1 TRBV10-3 ATDPGGWGTEAF
few TRBJ2-7 TRBV2 ASSESPGTIYEQY
once TRBJ2-3 TRBV11-3 ASSLEGRLEDTQY
NA TRBJ2-1 TRBV6-4 ASSDRTSGGLYNEQF
NA TRBJ2-1 TRBV29-1 SVVHRLAGIDNEQF
NA TRBJ1-5 TRBV7-9 ASSSTGALNQPQH
NA TRBJ2-1 TRBV3-1/TRBV3-2 ASSQDLGGRPSYNEQF
NA TRBJ2-7 TRBV3-1/TRBV3-2 ASGGGYEQY
NA TRBJ1-5 TRBV7-2 ASSGTGGDQPQH
NA TRBJ2-2 TRBV4-3 ASSQEVRGTGELF
NA TRBJ1-5 TRBV7-2 ASSLALRGRYSNQPQH
NA TRBJ2-3 TRBV2 ASSEQGYDTQY
NA TRBJ1-1 TRBV4-3 ASSQVKNRGVGNTEAF
NA TRBJ2-1 TRBV7-2 ASSLTGTGVYNEQF
NA TRBJ2-7 TRBV6-6 ASSYGVAGRGYEQY
once TRBJ2-3 TRBV30 AWSLTGVGDTQY
NA TRBJ1-2 TRBV2 ASGFGQPYGYT
few TRBJ2-5 TRBV3-1/TRBV3-2 ASSQDRVAETQY
NA TRBJ2-1 TRBV6-5 ASSYSGTGYGEQF
NA TRBJ1-1 TRBV25-1 ASGSGKGGTEAF
few TRBJ1-1 TRBV19 ASRLTGVNTEAF
NA TRBJ1-1 TRBV7-2 ASSTGHTRTEAF
NA TRBJ1-5 TRBV7-9 ASTMTGDSNQPQH
NA TRBJ1-1 TRBV7-8 ASSLAWTGEEAF
NA TRBJ2-6 TRBV4-2 ASSQGLAGLSGANVLT
NA TRBJ2-3 TRBV5-4 ASSLASSGAGGTDTQY
few TRBJ2-6 TRBV5-1 ASSSDRGLRVANVLT
NA TRBJ2-3 TRBV19 ASSRTLSIDTQY
NA TRBJ1-2 TRBV10-3 ATTETPGGYYGYT
NA TRBJ1-2 TRBV6-5 ASSNEGSRGYT
NA TRBJ1-2 TRBV2 ASLWAANYGYT
few TRBJ1-2 TRBV5-8 ASSLLAPASGYT
NA TRBJ2-7 TRBV4-2 ASSQGPYEQY
NA TRBJ2-5 TRBV9 ASSVGGTEETQY
NA TRBJ1-4 TRBV18 ASSPGTRIEKLF
once TRBJ2-3 TRBV6-5 ASRLAGGLDTQY
NA TRBJ2-2 TRBV28 AILGSSISGELF
NA TRBJ1-2 TRBV19 ASSISPGANYGYT
NA TRBJ2-3 TRBV9 ASSPNLGGGRGRTDTQY
NA TRBJ1-2 TRBV20-1 SANSYGYT
NA TRBJ2-2 TRBV23-1 ASSEGEGGNTGELF
NA TRBJ2-7 TRBV11-3 ASSLGQYEQY
few TRBJ2-7 TRBV7-8 ASSLGGGSAGYEQY
NA TRBJ1-1 TRBV5-6 ASTETGGTIEAF
NA TRBJ1-1 TRBV28 ASSLQGGGDEAF
NA TRBJ1-1 TRBV18 ASSPAGNTEAF
NA TRBJ1-5 TRBV18 ASSPQGQLPQH
NA TRBJ1-2 TRBV19 ASSNIAGTLNYGYT
NA TRBJ1-6 TRBV9 ASSPGRGGLENSPLH
NA TRBJ2-1 TRBV7-8 ASSLEVLAGVPSTNEQF
once TRBJ2-3 TRBV7-2 ASSPGTSGNLRTDTQY
NA TRBJ2-3 TRBV18 ASSPGGRTQY
NA TRBJ1-2 TRBV10-2 ASSSGTGSSYGYT
NA TRBJ1-3 TRBV5-1 ASSTGQTYTGNTIY
NA TRBJ2-7 TRBV6-2/TRBV6-3 ASSYEAGGSLVVYEQY
NA TRBJ2-1 TRBV4-1 ASSQDGRGAAYNEQF
NA TRBJ1-1 TRBV27 ASSPHPRSTEAF